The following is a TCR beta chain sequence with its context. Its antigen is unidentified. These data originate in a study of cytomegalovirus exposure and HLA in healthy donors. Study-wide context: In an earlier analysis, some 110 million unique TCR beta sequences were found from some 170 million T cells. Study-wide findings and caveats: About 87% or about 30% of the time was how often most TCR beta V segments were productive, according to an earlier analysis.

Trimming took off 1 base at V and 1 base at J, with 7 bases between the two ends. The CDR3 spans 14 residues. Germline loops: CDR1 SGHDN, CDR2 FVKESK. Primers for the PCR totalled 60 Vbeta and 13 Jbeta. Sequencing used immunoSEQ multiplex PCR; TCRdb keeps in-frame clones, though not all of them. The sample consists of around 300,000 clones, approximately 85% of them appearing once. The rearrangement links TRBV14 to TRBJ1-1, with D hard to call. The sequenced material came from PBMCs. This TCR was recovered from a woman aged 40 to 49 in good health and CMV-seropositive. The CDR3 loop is CASSQVLTNTEAFF. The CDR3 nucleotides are TGTGCCAGCAGCCAAGTACTTACGAACACTGAAGCTTTCTTT. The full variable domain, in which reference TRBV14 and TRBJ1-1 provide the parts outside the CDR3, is EAGVTQFPSHSVIEKGQTVTLRCDPISGHDNLYWYRRVMGKEIKFLLHFVKESKQDESGMPNNRFLAERTGGTYSTLKVQPAELEDSGVYFCASSQVLTNTEAFFGQGTRLTVV.